These 28 T cell receptor beta chains originate from one sample sequenced in a study of blood T cell repertoires in COVID-19. The protocol was immunoSEQ multiplex PCR, while the TCRdb copy is restricted to in-frame clones and leaves out a portion. Of over 300,000 clones in the sample, roughly 90% were seen once. Sequencing input: peripheral blood. Receptors were obtained from a man aged 18 to 29 who had recovered from COVID-19.

This chain joins TRBV19 and TRBJ1-1; D possibly corresponds to TRBD1 (5 bases). The V gene's germline CDR1 is LNHDA and CDR2 SQIVND (reference sequence). V was pared by 9 bases and J by 1 base, with 12 bases between. The CDR3 extends over 13 amino acids. This CDR3 is CASRGTPNTEAFF. The CDR3 DNA reads TGTGCCAGCCGCGGGACTCCGAACACTGAAGCTTTCTTT.

The rearrangement links TRBV6-2 or TRBV6-3 to TRBJ1-5, with TRBD1 identical over 9 bases. There are 15 residues in the CDR3. Germline V lookup: CDR1 MNHEY, CDR2 SVGEGT. V lost 4 bases, J lost 4 bases, and 5 bases stayed unmatched. In nucleotides, the CDR3 is TGTGCCAGCAGTTTGGGACAGGGAGGGAATCAGCCCCAGCATTTT. Protein sequence: CASSLGQGGNQPQHF.

V and J are TRBV4-1 and TRBJ1-1, with a weak D call TRBD1 (5 bases). Trimming pared 3 bases from V and 8 bases from J, leaving 13 bases between. This CDR3 spans 13 amino acids. CDR1 and CDR2 from the germline V gene are MGHRA and YSYEKL. The CDR3: CASSHPGGSEAFF. In DNA, the CDR3 is TGCGCCAGCAGCCATCCGGGGGGGTCCGAAGCTTTCTTT.

The chain combines TRBV15 with TRBJ2-1; D unresolved. V lost 8 bases, J lost 0 bases, and 5 bases lay in between. This CDR3 has 12 residues. Germline V gene lookup returns CDR1 LNHNV and CDR2 YYDKDF (reference sequence). CDR3 in amino acids: CATSSSYNEQFF. The DNA of the CDR3 is TGTGCCACCTCGAGCTCCTACAATGAGCAGTTCTTC.

The CDR3 region is CASSWLQGHYGYTF. CDR3 nucleotide sequence: TGTGCCAGCAGTTGGTTACAGGGCCACTATGGCTACACCTTC. The gene calls are TRBV6-5 and TRBJ1-2; D perhaps matches TRBD1 (6 bases). The length of the CDR3 is 14 residues. Germline CDR1 is MNHEY and CDR2 is SVGAGI. V was cut by 4 bases and J by 3 bases, with 12 bases left in between.

This chain links TRBV11-2 with TRBJ2-5; 10 bases line up with TRBD1. Unmatched junction bases numbered 9, after V lost 3 bases and J lost 5 bases. The CDR3 spans 16 residues. Germline CDR1 is SGHAT and CDR2 is FQNNGV. Here the CDR3 reads CASSFRDRGHGETQYF. The CDR3 DNA follows: TGTGCCAGCAGCTTTAGGGACAGGGGCCATGGGGAGACCCAGTACTTC.

This sequence joins TRBV4-1 and TRBJ1-2, with 9 bases aligning to TRBD1. This CDR3 region has 16 residues. Germline V gene sequence: CDR1 MGHRA, CDR2 YSYEKL. Trimming removed 1 base from V and 7 bases from J; junction bases left unmatched: 10. CDR3 loop: CASSQVGSGTGTGYTF. CDR3 nucleotide sequence: TGCGCCAGCAGCCAAGTAGGATCCGGGACAGGGACTGGCTACACCTTC.

The chain is built from TRBV5-1 and TRBJ1-3; D is undetermined. V lost 1 base to trimming and J lost 8 bases, with 13 bases between them. This CDR3 region has 14 residues. The germline CDR1 and CDR2 sequences are SGHRS and YFSETQ. CDR3 DNA: TGCGCCAGCAGCTTGTGGGTCGGCGGAGACACCATATATTTT. As protein: CASSLWVGGDTIYF.

As DNA, the CDR3 is TGTGCCAGCAGTTCCGGACTAGCGGGGAACGGGGAGCTGTTTTTT. Residues: CASSSGLAGNGELFF. This chain links TRBV6-5 with TRBJ2-2, with 12 bases identical to TRBD2. The junction had 4 bases not matched to a gene; V was cut back by 4 bases and J by 7 bases. The germline V gene has CDR1 MNHEY and CDR2 SVGAGI. The CDR3 contains 15 residues.

The chain carries TRBV6-2 or TRBV6-3 and TRBJ2-3, with 8 bases matching TRBD1. Germline CDR1 is MNHEY and CDR2 is SVGEGT. V dropped 0 bases and J dropped 2; count of bases not matched to a gene: 7. The length of the CDR3 is 17 residues. Here the CDR3 reads CASSYSRQGATTDTQYF. DNA of the CDR3: TGTGCCAGCAGTTACTCGAGGCAGGGGGCGACCACAGATACGCAGTATTTT.

The V call is TRBV10-3, the J call TRBJ1-4; perhaps TRBD1 as D (5 bases). The CDR3 is 15 amino acids. Germline values: CDR1 ENHRY, CDR2 SYGVKD. Trimming cost V 5 bases and J 4 bases, with 14 bases left between them. CDR3 coding DNA: TGTGCCATCAGTTCGGGGGACCCGGTTAATGAAAAACTGTTTTTT. Protein product: CAISSGDPVNEKLFF.

The rearrangement joins TRBV27 to TRBJ2-1; 8 positions match TRBD1. The junction had 5 bases not matched to a gene; V was cut back by 4 bases and J by 9 bases. Germline V gene lookup returns CDR1 MNHEY and CDR2 SMNVEV (reference sequence). The length of the CDR3 is 13 residues. CDR3 sequence (DNA): TGTGCCAGCAGTTCCAGGGGGCGGGTTGAGCAGTTCTTC. This sequence encodes CASSSRGRVEQFF.

V and J are TRBV4-2 and TRBJ2-6; D not resolved. CDR1 LGHNA and CDR2 YNFKEQ come from the germline V gene. This CDR3 spans 16 amino acids. V was trimmed by 3 bases and J by 0 bases, leaving 9 bases between them. CDR3: CASSHSGGSGANVLTF. The DNA of the CDR3 is TGTGCCAGCAGCCATTCCGGTGGCTCTGGGGCCAACGTCCTGACTTTC.

The chain carries TRBV6-1 and TRBJ1-6, with D possibly TRBD1 on 5 matching bases. This CDR3 spans 15 amino acids. Per the germline V gene, CDR1 is MNHNS and CDR2 is SASEGT. Trimming left V 2 bases short and J 8 bases short, with 13 bases between. The CDR3 DNA sequence: TGTGCCAGCAGTGAAAGGGGCAGGGCTCATTCACCCCTCCACTTT. It codes for CASSERGRAHSPLHF.

The chain carries TRBV18 and TRBJ2-7; 7 nucleotides agree with TRBD1. The CDR3 runs 17 residues. Germline V CDR1 and CDR2: KGHSH, LQKENI. The ends lost 5 bases at V and 3 bases at J; junction bases unmatched: 16. The CDR3 nucleotides read TGTGCCAGCTCATCGCTCGACCGGGACAGTCTTCTCTACGAGCAGTACTTC. This encodes CASSSLDRDSLLYEQYF.

The V gene is TRBV7-9, the J gene TRBJ2-7; TRBD1 agrees at 7 bases. With V trimmed by 4 bases and J by 2 bases, 2 bases remained unmatched. The CDR3 length is 13 residues. The germline gives CDR1 SEHNR, CDR2 FQNEAQ (reference sequence). The CDR3 is CASSWTGAYEQYF. The CDR3 DNA reads as TGTGCCAGCAGCTGGACAGGCGCCTACGAGCAGTACTTC.

With respect to this clone: One end of the junction does not line up with germline, which may come from a read error. The chain recombines TRBV7-7 with TRBJ2-2, with no clear D. Germline V gene sequence: CDR1 SSHAT, CDR2 FNYEAQ (reference sequence). This CDR3 region has 14 residues. As DNA, the CDR3 is TGTGCTAGCAGCTTAGCCCCGAGGACCGGGGAGCTGTTTTTT. The encoded protein is CASSLAPRTGELFF. Supplemented by reference TRBV7-7 and TRBJ2-2, the full variable domain reads GAGVSQSPRYKVTKRGQDVTLRCDPISSHATLYWYQQALGQGPEFLTYFNYEAQPDKSGLPSDRFSAERPEGSISTLTIQRTEQRDSAMYRCASSLAPRTGELFFGEGSRLTVL.

This clone was seen once. The rearrangement uses TRBV6-6 and TRBJ2-5; D gene ambiguous. Trimming left V 4 bases short and J 4 bases short, with 10 bases between. Germline V gene lookup returns CDR1 MNHNY and CDR2 SVGAGI (reference sequence). This CDR3 is built from 13 residues. The CDR3 loop is CASSSSSGETQYF. The CDR3 DNA sequence: TGTGCCAGCAGTTCAAGTTCGGGAGAGACCCAGTACTTC.

This clone has only one observation. This chain uses TRBV9 with TRBJ2-1; TRBD2 aligns across 14 bases. V shed 5 bases, J shed 7 bases, and the junction held 8 bases outside the gene matches. Germline loops: CDR1 SGDLS, CDR2 YYNGEE. The CDR3 extends over 16 amino acids. The CDR3 region has the DNA TGTGCCAGCAGTGGAACGGGACTAGCGGGGGCAAATGAGCAGTTCTTC. It translates to CASSGTGLAGANEQFF.

The rearrangement uses TRBV18 and TRBJ1-2; D is undetermined. V was trimmed by 3 bases and J by 1 base, leaving 12 bases between them. From germline, CDR1 is KGHSH and CDR2 LQKENI. This CDR3 comprises 15 residues. The CDR3 nucleotides are TGTGCCAGCTCACCCCCGACGGACTATAACTATGGCTACACCTTC. Amino acid sequence: CASSPPTDYNYGYTF. Drawing the rest from reference TRBV18 and TRBJ1-2, the complete variable domain is NAGVMQNPRHLVRRRGQEARLRCSPMKGHSHVYWYRQLPEEGLKFMVYLQKENIIDESGMPKERFSAEFPKEGPSILRIQQVVRGDSAAYFCASSPPTDYNYGYTFGSGTRLTVV.

The chain employs TRBV5-1 and TRBJ2-7; weak D call: TRBD1 (6 bases). Trimming left V 4 bases short and J 2 bases short, with 13 bases between. Germline CDR1 SGHRS, CDR2 YFSETQ. The CDR3 loop spans 14 amino acids. CDR3 DNA: TGCGCCAGCAGCAAGTCAGGGGAACCCTACGAGCAGTACTTC. It yields the protein CASSKSGEPYEQYF.

A word on this clone: Distinct nucleotide sequences in the sample also encode this CDR3. The chain joins TRBV6-5 to TRBJ1-1; D unresolved. Trimming left V 0 bases short and J 1 base short, with 6 bases between. The germline gives CDR1 MNHEY, CDR2 SVGAGI. This CDR3 has 14 residues. The DNA for the CDR3 is TGTGCCAGCAGTTACTCAACGGGGAACACTGAAGCTTTCTTT. Protein sequence: CASSYSTGNTEAFF.

J is TRBJ1-6 and V is TRBV27; a possible D gene is TRBD1 (6 bases). Trimming stripped 7 bases from V and 2 bases from J, with 15 bases between. The V gene's germline CDR1 is MNHEY and CDR2 SMNVEV (reference sequence). The CDR3 runs 16 residues. The CDR3 sequence: CASKPNTGPYNSPLHF. In DNA form, the CDR3 reads TGTGCCAGCAAACCTAACACAGGGCCCTATAATTCACCCCTCCACTTT.

This clone was observed a few times. The chain recombines TRBV19 with TRBJ1-6; 7 nucleotides line up with TRBD1. CDR1 and CDR2 (germline): LNHDA, SQIVND (reference sequence). The CDR3 is 16 residues long. Trimming cost V 3 bases and J 9 bases; bases outside gene matches: 11. The CDR3 coding sequence is TGTGCCAGTAGTATGGTATCCGACAGGGCCACTTCACCCCTCCACTTT. This codes for CASSMVSDRATSPLHF.

The table lists this clone with a count of one. The chain joins TRBV9 to TRBJ2-1, with 8 bases aligning to TRBD1. This CDR3 is 16 amino acids long. The V segment lost 6 bases and the J segment 2 bases; nucleotides outside the gene matches: 10. Germline CDR1 and CDR2: SGDLS and YYNGEE. CDR3 loop: CASTSMETGAYNEQFF. CDR3 DNA sequence: TGTGCCAGCACCTCTATGGAGACAGGGGCCTACAATGAGCAGTTCTTC. The entire variable domain, with the rest obtained from reference TRBV9 and TRBJ2-1, is as follows: DSGVTQTPKHLITATGQRVTLRCSPRSGDLSVYWYQQSLDQGLQFLIQYYNGEERAKGNILERFSAQQFPDLHSELNLSSLELGDSALYFCASTSMETGAYNEQFFGPGTRLTVL.

The rearrangement links TRBV7-9 to TRBJ1-4; 8 bases line up with TRBD1. J lost 3 bases, V lost 5 bases, and 5 bases had no gene match. CDR1 and CDR2 (germline): SEHNR, FQNEAQ (reference sequence). CDR3 size: 15 residues. Written as DNA, the CDR3 is TGTGCCAGCAGCGGAACAGGGGGAGCTAATGAAAAACTGTTTTTT. This translates into CASSGTGGANEKLFF.

V usage is TRBV7-6 and J usage is TRBJ2-3; 8 bases are a match to TRBD2. The CDR3 length is 16 residues. V shed 4 bases and J 2 bases; nucleotides not matched to a gene: 8. CDR1 and CDR2 from the germline V gene are SGHVS and FNYEAQ. The CDR3 coding sequence is TGTGCCAGCAGCTCCATAGCGGGGCTCTCCACAGATACGCAGTATTTT. This sequence encodes CASSSIAGLSTDTQYF.

V usage is TRBV6-5 and J usage is TRBJ1-2, with TRBD1 as a possible D gene (5 bases). V lost 6 bases to trimming and J lost 4 bases, with 15 bases between them. Germline V gene lookup returns CDR1 MNHEY and CDR2 SVGAGI. The CDR3 totals 14 residues. Written as DNA, the CDR3 is TGTGCCAGCAGCCCGGCGGGGCAGATCTATGGCTACACCTTC. This gives the protein CASSPAGQIYGYTF.